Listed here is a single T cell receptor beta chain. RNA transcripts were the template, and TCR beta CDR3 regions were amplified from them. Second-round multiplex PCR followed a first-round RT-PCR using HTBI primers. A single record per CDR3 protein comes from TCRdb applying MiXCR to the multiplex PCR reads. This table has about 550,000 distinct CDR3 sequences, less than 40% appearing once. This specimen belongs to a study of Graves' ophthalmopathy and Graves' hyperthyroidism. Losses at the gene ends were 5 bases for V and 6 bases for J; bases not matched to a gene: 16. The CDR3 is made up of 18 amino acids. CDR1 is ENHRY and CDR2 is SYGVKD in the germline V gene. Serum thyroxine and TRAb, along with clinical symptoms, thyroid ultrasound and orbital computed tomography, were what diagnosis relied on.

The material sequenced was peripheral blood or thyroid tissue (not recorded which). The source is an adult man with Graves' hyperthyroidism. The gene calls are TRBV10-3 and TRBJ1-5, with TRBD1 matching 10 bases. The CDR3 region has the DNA TGTGCCATCAGTTACTCCCTACGGACAGGGGGAGAGAGTCAGCCCCAGCATTTT. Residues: CAISYSLRTGGESQPQHF.